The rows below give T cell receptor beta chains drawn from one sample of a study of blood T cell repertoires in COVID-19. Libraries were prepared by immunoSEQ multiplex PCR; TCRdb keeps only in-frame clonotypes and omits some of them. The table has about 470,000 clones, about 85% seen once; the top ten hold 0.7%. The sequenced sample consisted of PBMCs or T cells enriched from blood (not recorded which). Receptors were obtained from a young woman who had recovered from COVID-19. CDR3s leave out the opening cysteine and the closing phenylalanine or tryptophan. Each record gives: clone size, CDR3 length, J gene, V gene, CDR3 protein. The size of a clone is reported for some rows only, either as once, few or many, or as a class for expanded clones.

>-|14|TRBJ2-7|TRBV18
ASSPDLLQEAYEQY
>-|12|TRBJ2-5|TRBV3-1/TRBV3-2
ASSHEGTGETQY
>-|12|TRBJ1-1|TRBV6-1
ASSEFRGNTEAF
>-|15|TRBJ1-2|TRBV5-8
ASSLGLSSGGQKGYT
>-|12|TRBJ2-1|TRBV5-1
ASSPDRGGDEQF
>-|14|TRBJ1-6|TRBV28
ASRTPGTGGQSPLH
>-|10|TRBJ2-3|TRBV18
ASSPGLARTY
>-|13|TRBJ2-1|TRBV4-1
ASSQIRDSYNEQF
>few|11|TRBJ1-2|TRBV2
ASSPAPRVGYT
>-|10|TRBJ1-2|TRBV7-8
ASSSRSTGYT
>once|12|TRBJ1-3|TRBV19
ASSINTSGNTIY
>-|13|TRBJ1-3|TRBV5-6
ASSLGSGTGNTIY
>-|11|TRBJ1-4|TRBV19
ASERATNEKLF
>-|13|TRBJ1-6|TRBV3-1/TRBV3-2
ASSVDRVPNSPLH
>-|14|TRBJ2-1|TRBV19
ASRDFWGRGPSEQF
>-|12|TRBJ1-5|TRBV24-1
ATSEGQGWQPQH
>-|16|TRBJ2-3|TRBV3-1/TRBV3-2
ASSPTGTGGWGTDTQY
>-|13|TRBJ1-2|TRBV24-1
ATPKRGQKGYGYT
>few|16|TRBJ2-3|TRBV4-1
ASSQRLAGDLDTDTQY
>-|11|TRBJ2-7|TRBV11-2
ASSLGRGSEQY
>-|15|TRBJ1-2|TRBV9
ASSSNSGTGGNYGYT
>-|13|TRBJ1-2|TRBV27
ASSPLGALFLNYT
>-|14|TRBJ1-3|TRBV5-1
ASRLVPGDSGNTIY
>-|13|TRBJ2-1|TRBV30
AWSVKRGGGNEQF
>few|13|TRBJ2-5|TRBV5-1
ASSLDAGQGATQY
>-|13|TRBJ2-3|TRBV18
ASSHLDFRTDTQY
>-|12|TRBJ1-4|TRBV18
ASSPGAVNEKLF
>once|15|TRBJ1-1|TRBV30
AWSVDRSGLFGTEAF
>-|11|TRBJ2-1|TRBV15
ATSFSGYNEQF
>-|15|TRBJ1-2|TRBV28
ASSPLKGGIKDYGYT
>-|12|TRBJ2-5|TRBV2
ASSVDRVSETQY
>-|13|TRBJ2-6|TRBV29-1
SVEGLGSGANVLT
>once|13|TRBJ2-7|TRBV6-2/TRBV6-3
ASSYSTEISYEQY
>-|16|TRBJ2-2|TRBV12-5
ASGLVQFRAANTGELF
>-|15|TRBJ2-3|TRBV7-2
ASSRQGRTGWTDTQY
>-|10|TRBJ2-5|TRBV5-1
ASSTSQETQY